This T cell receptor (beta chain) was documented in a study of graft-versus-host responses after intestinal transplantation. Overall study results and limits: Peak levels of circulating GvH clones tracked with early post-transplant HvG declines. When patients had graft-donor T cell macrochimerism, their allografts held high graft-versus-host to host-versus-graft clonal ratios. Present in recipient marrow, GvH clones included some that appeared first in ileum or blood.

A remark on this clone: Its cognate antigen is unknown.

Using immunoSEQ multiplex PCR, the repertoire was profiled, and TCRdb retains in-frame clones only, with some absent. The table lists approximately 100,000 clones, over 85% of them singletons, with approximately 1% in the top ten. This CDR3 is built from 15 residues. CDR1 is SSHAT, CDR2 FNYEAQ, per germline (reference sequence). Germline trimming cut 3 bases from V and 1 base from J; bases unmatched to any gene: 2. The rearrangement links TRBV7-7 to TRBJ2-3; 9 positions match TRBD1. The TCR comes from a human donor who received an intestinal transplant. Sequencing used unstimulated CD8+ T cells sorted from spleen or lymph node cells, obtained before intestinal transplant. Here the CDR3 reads CASSFRTGGTDTQYF. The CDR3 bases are TGTGCCAGCAGCTTCCGGACAGGGGGCACAGATACGCAGTATTTT. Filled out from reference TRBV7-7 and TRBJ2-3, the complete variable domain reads GAGVSQSPRYKVTKRGQDVTLRCDPISSHATLYWYQQALGQGPEFLTYFNYEAQPDKSGLPSDRFSAERPEGSISTLTIQRTEQRDSAMYRCASSFRTGGTDTQYFGPGTRLTVL.